This T cell receptor beta chain originates from a study of blood T cells in healthy people across ages. Study findings and constraints: Unsorted PBMC material precluded a definitive naive versus antigen-experienced comparison.

As regards this clonotype: Its antigen is undetermined.

The second PCR ran about 6 to 12 cycles with a sample-barcoded 5' primer and J-beta primers. In TCRdb, the 5' RACE reads were re-called with MiXCR into one record per CDR3 protein. The sample lists over 950,000 distinct CDR3 sequences, about two fifths occurring once. Staff drew roughly 10 milliliters of peripheral blood from each donor. Trimming cost V 4 bases and J 0 bases; bases outside gene matches: 4. CDR1 and CDR2 (germline): SGHRS, YFSETQ. This CDR3 has 15 residues. The sample comprised blood. The rearrangement uses TRBV5-1 and TRBJ1-3, with 7 bases aligning to TRBD1. The receptor's source is a man aged 18 to 30 in good health. CDR3 DNA sequence: TGCGCCAGCAGCCAAGGGACAGCCTCTGGAAACACCATATATTTT. Protein: CASSQGTASGNTIYF.